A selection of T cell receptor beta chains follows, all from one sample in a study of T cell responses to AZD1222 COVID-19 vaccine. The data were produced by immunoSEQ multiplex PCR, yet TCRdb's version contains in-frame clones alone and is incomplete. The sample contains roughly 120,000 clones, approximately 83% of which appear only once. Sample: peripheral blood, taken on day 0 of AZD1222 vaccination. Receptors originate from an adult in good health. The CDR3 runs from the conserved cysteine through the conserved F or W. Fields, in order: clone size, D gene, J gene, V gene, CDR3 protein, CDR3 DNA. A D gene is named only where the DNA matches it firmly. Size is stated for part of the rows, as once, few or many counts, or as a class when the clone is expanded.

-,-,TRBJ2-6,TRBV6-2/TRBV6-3,CASSSRGAGGANVLTF,TGTGCCAGCAGTTCCAGGGGGGCTGGTGGGGCCAACGTCCTGACTTTC
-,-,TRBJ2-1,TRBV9,CASSPRETRTDEQFF,TGTGCCAGCAGCCCTAGGGAGACTAGGACCGATGAGCAGTTCTTC
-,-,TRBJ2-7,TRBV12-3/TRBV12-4,CASSTGREYEQYF,TGTGCCAGCTCGACAGGGAGGGAATACGAGCAGTACTTC
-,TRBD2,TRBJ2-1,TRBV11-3,CASSLDRGTRGNEQFF,TGTGCCAGCAGCTTAGATCGGGGGACTAGAGGGAATGAGCAGTTCTTC
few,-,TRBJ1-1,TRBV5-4,CASSPQWGVGTEAFF,TGTGCCAGCAGCCCGCAATGGGGGGTTGGCACTGAAGCTTTCTTT
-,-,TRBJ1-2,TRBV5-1,CASSLAEGPNYGYTF,TGCGCCAGCAGCTTGGCCGAGGGTCCTAACTATGGCTACACCTTC
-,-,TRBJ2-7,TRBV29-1,CSVEVQRNYEQYF,TGCAGCGTTGAAGTGCAGCGAAACTACGAGCAGTACTTC
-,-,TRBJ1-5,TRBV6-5,CASSYSGQGRQPQHF,TGTGCCAGCAGTTACTCAGGGCAGGGAAGGCAGCCCCAGCATTTT
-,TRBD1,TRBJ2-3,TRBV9,CASSEGQGWGTDTQYF,TGTGCCAGCAGCGAAGGACAGGGATGGGGCACAGATACGCAGTATTTT
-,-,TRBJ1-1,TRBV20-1,CSASPGLNTEAFF,TGCAGTGCTAGTCCAGGCTTGAACACTGAAGCTTTCTTT
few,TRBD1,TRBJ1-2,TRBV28,CASRVSGGYGYTF,TGTGCCAGCAGAGTTTCAGGGGGCTATGGCTACACCTTC
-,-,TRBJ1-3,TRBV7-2,CASSLSPFSGNTIYF,TGTGCCAGCAGCTTATCCCCCTTTTCTGGAAACACCATATATTTT
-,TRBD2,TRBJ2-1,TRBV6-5,CASRLAGGHEQFF,TGTGCCAGCAGGTTAGCGGGGGGGCATGAGCAGTTCTTC
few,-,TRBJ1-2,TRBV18,CASSEGHGNGYTF,TGTGCCAGCTCAGAGGGACACGGTAACGGCTACACCTTC
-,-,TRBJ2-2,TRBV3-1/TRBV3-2,CASSQDQGTGELFF,TGTGCCAGCAGCCAAGATCAAGGAACCGGGGAGCTGTTTTTT
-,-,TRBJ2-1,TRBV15,CATSRRDNEQFF,TGTGCCACCAGCAGAAGAGACAATGAGCAGTTCTTC
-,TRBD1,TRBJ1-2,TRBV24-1,CATSAIDRVGYTF,TGTGCCACCAGTGCAATAGACAGGGTTGGCTACACCTTC
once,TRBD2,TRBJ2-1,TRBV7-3,CASSPYGTSGRGEQFF,TGTGCCAGCAGCCCCTACGGGACTAGCGGGAGGGGTGAGCAGTTCTTC
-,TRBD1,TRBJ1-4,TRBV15,CATSRDRGSEKLFF,TGTGCCACCAGCAGAGACAGGGGGAGTGAAAAACTGTTTTTT
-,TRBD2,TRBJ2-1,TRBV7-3,CASSLNPSGTISYNEQFF,TGTGCCAGCAGCTTAAACCCTAGCGGGACGATCTCCTACAATGAGCAGTTCTTC